This entry features one TCR beta chain sequence. The target of this receptor is not known. Per-base quality was not reported, and no clone a single base away is much larger than it. The data were obtained in a study of molecular identifiers for immune sequencing clone quantification (dated by TCRdb to 2017 to 2018). In terms of the full investigation: For a replicate experiment, RNA from roughly 18,000 or 92,000 naive CD8 T cells was divided into five aliquots, and four of the five aliquots were sequenced. CD8 T cells were used in a methods study to benchmark molecular-identifier clustering-based TCR repertoire sequencing (MIDCIRS) and TCR RNA copy counting.

Libraries of naive CD8 T cells were built from anywhere between about 17,000 and 1,000,000 sorted cells, with 10%, 30% or 50% of the purified RNA used. Naive CD8 T cells, defined as CD8+CD4-CCR7+CD45RA+, were FACS-sorted into RLT Plus buffer on a BD FACSAria II. Nine to eleven TCR copies' worth of Jurkat RNA were spiked into about 20,000-1,100,000 naive CD8 T cell samples to test detection sensitivity. CD8 T cells were enriched using RosetteSep CD8+ T Cell Enrichment Cocktail and Ficoll-Paque, and the enriched cells then underwent ACK red cell lysis. Overall study results and their limits: Spiked-in Jurkat TCR RNA equivalent to a single cell was reported to be detectable even among fewer than 1.2 million naive CD8 T cells. Highly expanded clone sizes could be underestimated if identical TCR molecules share a barcode. Without barcode sub-clustering, chimeric consensus sequences inflated TCR diversity; chimeras reached as high as 47%. Clones above 20 RNA copies held over 98% of molecules in CMV-specific effector cells but under 1% in naive cells. The naive libraries included spiked-in Jurkat TCR RNA (about 9 copies' worth), and this Jurkat TCR RNA is not part of the donor repertoire. Modeling estimated about three recovered TCR RNA copies per cell, compared with about 9.3 by digital PCR, which implies 30% to 35% capture efficiency.

The library was generated by PCR. The instrument was a NextSeq 500. Preparation of bulk TCR libraries followed a previously described approach, with the TCR primers listed in Table S5. The Qiagen AllPrep DNA/RNA kit was used to purify total RNA. Reads from multiple sequencing runs of the same library were pooled before analysis. As for the original processing: Reads were retained only if an exact TCR constant sequence was present, and the retained reads were trimmed to 150 nt and grouped according to their 12-nt molecular barcodes. Reads within each barcode group were sub-clustered using a 15% Levenshtein threshold, and quality-weighted consensus sequences were constructed for each RNA molecule. Non-functional sequences were filtered out, along with any lower-count sequence sitting one edit away from another sequence. Based on fitting two negative binomial distributions, any barcode sub-cluster with under 20% of the maximum read count was discarded. TCRdb reworked the public reads: Q25 trimming with fastp, MiXCR clone assembly, productive beta chains retained. Rows are combined by CDR3 protein, so each entry shows the most common genes and DNA. These V and J calls rely on TCRdb rather than the paper's analysis. The sample table records about 320,000 distinct CDR3 sequences; roughly a quarter of these occur just once. Around 0.74% of the sample comes from the top ten.

Taken from the germline V gene, the CDR1 and CDR2 loops are SGDLS and YYNGEE. V lost 0 bases and J lost 5 bases; the stretch between them is 11 bases long. The cysteine opens and the phenylalanine closes a CDR3 of 14 amino acids. Only the CDR3 part of the read is kept: 42 bases, read in frame from the first base. Sequencing was carried out using naive CD8+ T cells from blood, with Jurkat cell RNA spiked in. The sample's cell subset or site label is to be understood as: FACS-sorted CD8+CD4-CCR7+CD45RA+ naive T cells. The source of this sequence is a human donor in good health. Some libraries in this study had Jurkat cell RNA spiked in. The chain couples TRBV9 to TRBJ2-5; there is no confident call for the D gene. The CDR3 protein: CASSVASAFETQYF. The nucleotide sequence is TGTGCCAGCAGCGTAGCATCGGCTTTTGAGACCCAGTACTTC.